The 17 T cell receptor beta chains reported below all come from one sample, sequenced in a study of cytomegalovirus exposure and HLA in healthy donors. In the PCR, 60 Vbeta and 13 Jbeta primers were used. Generated by immunoSEQ multiplex PCR, the TCRdb table keeps only in-frame clones and is missing some. The sample holds fewer than 250,000 clones, roughly 80% seen once. Sequencing was performed on PBMCs. The receptors stem from a man between 40 and 49 years old in good health and CMV-seronegative.

The chain employs TRBV27 and TRBJ2-7, with D maybe TRBD1 (5 bases). Germline CDR1 MNHEY, CDR2 SMNVEV (reference sequence). The CDR3 is 15 amino acids. The V end was cut by 4 bases, the J end by 2 bases, with 15 bases between. DNA for the CDR3: TGTGCCAGCAGTTATGCATTCGGACAACCCTACGAGCAGTACTTC. Its translation: CASSYAFGQPYEQYF.

The gene calls are TRBV4-1 and TRBJ2-3; D gene uncertain. Germline V gene lookup returns CDR1 MGHRA and CDR2 YSYEKL. Trimming took 1 base from V and 0 from J, leaving 5 bases between them. The CDR3 length is 14 residues. In DNA, the CDR3 is TGCGCCAGCAGCCAAGTGACTAGCACAGATACGCAGTATTTT. Its translation is CASSQVTSTDTQYF.

The chain joins TRBV10-3 to TRBJ2-5; D is possibly TRBD1 (5 bases). V lost 8 bases and J 5 bases, leaving 18 bases between the germline ends. CDR1 is ENHRY and CDR2 is SYGVKD in the germline V gene. The CDR3 is made up of 14 amino acids. CDR3 DNA sequence: TGTGCCATCGCCCCGGTCTTCAGGGTGGAGACCCAGTACTTC. Amino acid sequence: CAIAPVFRVETQYF.

The CDR3 here is CASRPGTAGYNEQFF. The CDR3 nucleotides read TGTGCCAGCCGACCCGGAACAGCGGGCTACAATGAGCAGTTCTTC. The chain recombines TRBV6-5 with TRBJ2-1; the D gene is possibly TRBD2 (6 bases). Trimming took off 8 bases at V and 3 bases at J, with 17 bases between the two ends. The CDR3 consists of 15 residues. Per the germline V gene, CDR1 is MNHEY and CDR2 is SVGAGI.

The V call is TRBV5-1, the J call TRBJ2-7; a possible D gene is TRBD2 (6 bases). V was clipped by 3 bases and J by 4 bases, with 11 bases between them. Germline values: CDR1 SGHRS, CDR2 YFSETQ. This CDR3 is 13 amino acids long. The CDR3 reads CASSSGLPYEQYF. The CDR3 bases are TGCGCCAGCAGCTCGGGACTGCCGTACGAGCAGTACTTC. Looking up the rest from reference TRBV5-1 and TRBJ2-7 gives the full variable domain: KAGVTQTPRYLIKTRGQQVTLSCSPISGHRSVSWYQQTPGQGLQFLFEYFSETQRNKGNFPGRFSGRQFSNSRSEMNVSTLELGDSALYLCASSSGLPYEQYFGPGTRLTVT.

The rearrangement uses TRBV4-3 and TRBJ2-2; maybe TRBD1 (5 bases). Germline V gives CDR1 LGHNA, CDR2 YSLEER. The CDR3 has 15 residues. V lost 4 bases, J lost 5 bases, and 14 bases lay in between. This chain's CDR3 is CASSPLHRGTGELFF. CDR3 nucleotide sequence: TGCGCCAGCAGCCCACTTCATAGGGGAACCGGGGAGCTGTTTTTT.

The chain is built from TRBV18 and TRBJ1-2, with 10 bases matching TRBD1. Germline V gives CDR1 KGHSH, CDR2 LQKENI. This CDR3 spans 15 amino acids. Germline trimming cut 0 bases from V and 2 bases from J; bases unmatched to any gene: 0. DNA of the CDR3: TGTGCCAGCTCACCACCGGGACAGGGGAACTATGGCTACACCTTC. Its translation: CASSPPGQGNYGYTF.

The DNA for the CDR3 is TGTGCCAGCAGTCCTCAGGCCGGGACAACCAATCAGCCCCAGCATTTT. It is translated as CASSPQAGTTNQPQHF. The V gene is TRBV27, the J gene TRBJ1-5, with a tentative D call TRBD1 (6 bases). The CDR3 loop spans 16 amino acids. Trimming left V 5 bases short and J 3 bases short, with 17 bases between. Germline lookup yields CDR1 MNHEY and CDR2 SMNVEV (reference sequence).

CDR3 protein: CASRPPPGQGYPPEAFF. In DNA, the CDR3 is TGTGCCAGCAGGCCGCCCCCGGGACAGGGTTATCCGCCTGAAGCTTTCTTT. This sequence joins TRBV11-1 and TRBJ1-1; TRBD1 matches at 9 bases. Germline-derived CDR1 and CDR2 are SGHAT and FQDESV (reference sequence). Losses at the gene ends were 6 bases for V and 6 bases for J; bases not matched to a gene: 17. The CDR3 runs to 17 residues.

This clone was seen a few times. V gene TRBV6-1 combines with J gene TRBJ1-5, with D uncertain. V lost 2 bases and J 2 bases, leaving 16 bases between the germline ends. Germline V gene lookup returns CDR1 MNHNS and CDR2 SASEGT. The CDR3 sequence is 17 residues long. The CDR3 region is CASSESTAQVGNQPQHF. Here the CDR3 DNA reads TGTGCCAGCAGTGAATCCACGGCGCAGGTCGGCAATCAGCCCCAGCATTTT.

The chain combines TRBV30 with TRBJ1-5; weak D call: TRBD1 (5 bases). In germline, CDR1 is GTSNPN, CDR2 SVGIG (reference sequence). This CDR3 has 13 residues. Deletions cut 2 bases from V and 4 bases from J, with 9 bases between. The CDR3 spells CAWSKQANQPQHF. CDR3 sequence (DNA): TGTGCCTGGAGTAAACAGGCTAATCAGCCCCAGCATTTT.

The V call is TRBV27, the J call TRBJ2-5; the D gene is possibly TRBD1 (5 bases). The last part of the DNA fits TRBJ2-7 better; the J call may be wrong. This CDR3 has 17 residues. Germline CDR1 is MNHEY and CDR2 is SMNVEV (reference sequence). The CDR3 nucleotides read TGTGCCAGCAGTTTATCCTCGCCCAGGGTCGGGTCCTACGAGCAGTACTTC. It translates to CASSLSSPRVGSYEQYF.

The V gene is TRBV5-6, the J gene TRBJ2-7; 7 positions agree with TRBD1. From germline, CDR1 is SGHDT and CDR2 YYEEEE. CDR3 length: 15 amino acids. After removal of 6 bases from V and 7 bases from J, the junction contained 16 bases not matched to a gene. CDR3 residues: CASIQTGTAPGEQYF. In DNA form, the CDR3 reads TGTGCCAGCATCCAAACCGGGACAGCACCTGGGGAGCAGTACTTC.

The chain recombines TRBV4-3 with TRBJ2-7, with TRBD2 identical over 7 bases. The junction had 7 bases not matched to a gene; V was cut back by 1 base and J by 1 base. Germline loops: CDR1 LGHNA, CDR2 YSLEER. The length of the CDR3 is 16 residues. The CDR3 sequence is CASSQVSSGASYEQYF. CDR3 DNA: TGCGCCAGCAGCCAAGTTTCCAGCGGGGCGTCCTACGAGCAGTACTTC.

This clone was observed once. The chain carries TRBV7-7 and TRBJ2-1; TRBD1 matches 7 bases. The CDR3 runs to 14 residues. The junction had 6 bases not matched to a gene; V was cut back by 2 bases and J by 8 bases. Germline V CDR1 and CDR2: SSHAT, FNYEAQ (reference sequence). The DNA of the CDR3 is TGTGCCAGCAGCTTAATAGGGGGCCAGCATGAGCAGTTCTTC. Protein: CASSLIGGQHEQFF. Full variable domain (missing parts from reference TRBV7-7 and TRBJ2-1): GAGVSQSPRYKVTKRGQDVTLRCDPISSHATLYWYQQALGQGPEFLTYFNYEAQPDKSGLPSDRFSAERPEGSISTLTIQRTEQRDSAMYRCASSLIGGQHEQFFGPGTRLTVL.

This chain uses TRBV7-9 with TRBJ1-1, with a possible D match to TRBD1 (6 bases). This CDR3 has 14 residues. Germline CDR1 SEHNR, CDR2 FQNEAQ (reference sequence). Trimming cost V 5 bases and J 7 bases, with 17 bases left between them. The CDR3 DNA follows: TGTGCCAGCAGCCCTGATCAGGGGCCGGGTGAAGCTTTCTTT. This codes for CASSPDQGPGEAFF.

The chain has TRBV2 and TRBJ1-5; TRBD1 aligns across 9 bases. Per the germline V gene, CDR1 is SNHLY and CDR2 is FYNNEI. Trimming at V came to 7 bases and at J to 4 bases, leaving 11 bases not matched to a gene. The CDR3 sequence is 16 residues long. The CDR3 reads CASTRDRVSRNQPQHF. The CDR3 DNA follows: TGTGCCAGCACCCGGGACAGGGTTAGCCGGAATCAGCCCCAGCATTTT.